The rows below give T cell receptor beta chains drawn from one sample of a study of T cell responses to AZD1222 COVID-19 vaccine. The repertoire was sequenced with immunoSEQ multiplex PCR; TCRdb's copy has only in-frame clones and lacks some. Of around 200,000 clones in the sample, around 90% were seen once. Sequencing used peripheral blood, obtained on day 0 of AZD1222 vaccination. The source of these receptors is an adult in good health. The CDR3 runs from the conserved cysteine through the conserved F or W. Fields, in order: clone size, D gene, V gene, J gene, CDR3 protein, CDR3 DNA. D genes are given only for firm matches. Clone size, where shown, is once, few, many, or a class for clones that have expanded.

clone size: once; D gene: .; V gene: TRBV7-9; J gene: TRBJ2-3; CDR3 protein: CASSALTSTDTQYF; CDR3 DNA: TGTGCCAGCAGCGCCTTGACTTCCACAGATACGCAGTATTTT
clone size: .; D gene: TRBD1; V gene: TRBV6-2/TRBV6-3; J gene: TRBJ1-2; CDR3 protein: CASSYYGGTGGTF; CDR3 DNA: TGTGCCAGCAGTTACTACGGAGGGACAGGCGGCACCTTC
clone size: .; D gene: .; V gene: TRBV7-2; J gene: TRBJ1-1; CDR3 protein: CASSWGNPGTEAFF; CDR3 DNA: TGTGCCAGCAGCTGGGGAAACCCGGGGACTGAAGCTTTCTTT
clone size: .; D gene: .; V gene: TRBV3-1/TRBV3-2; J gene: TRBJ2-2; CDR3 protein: CASLHTAGELFF; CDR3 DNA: TGTGCCAGCCTGCATACGGCCGGGGAGCTGTTTTTT
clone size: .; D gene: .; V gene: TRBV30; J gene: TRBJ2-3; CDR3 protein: CAWGDGQIGTDTQYF; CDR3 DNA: TGTGCCTGGGGGGACGGGCAAATAGGCACAGATACGCAGTATTTT
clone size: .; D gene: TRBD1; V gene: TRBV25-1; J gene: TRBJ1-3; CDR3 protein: CASSPGQGGTIYF; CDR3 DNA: TGTGCCAGCAGTCCAGGACAGGGCGGCACCATATATTTT
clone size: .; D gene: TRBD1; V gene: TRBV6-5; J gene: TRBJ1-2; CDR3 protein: CASRPGQGRFGYTF; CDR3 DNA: TGTGCCAGCAGGCCGGGACAGGGAAGATTTGGCTACACCTTC
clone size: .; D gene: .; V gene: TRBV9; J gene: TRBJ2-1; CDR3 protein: CASSVGRRGPSNEQFF; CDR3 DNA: TGTGCCAGCAGCGTAGGGAGACGGGGGCCTAGCAATGAGCAGTTCTTC
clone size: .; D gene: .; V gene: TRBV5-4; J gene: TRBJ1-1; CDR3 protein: CASSLDGGNTEAFF; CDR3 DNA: TGTGCCAGCAGCTTGGATGGCGGGAACACTGAAGCTTTCTTT
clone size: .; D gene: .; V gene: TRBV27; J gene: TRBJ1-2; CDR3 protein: CASSLSGGRGYTF; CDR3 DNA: TGTGCCAGCAGTTTATCCGGGGGTCGGGGCTACACCTTC
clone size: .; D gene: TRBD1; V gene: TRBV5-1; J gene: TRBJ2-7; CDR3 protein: CASSERGTGLSYEQYF; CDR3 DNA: TGCGCCAGCAGTGAGCGTGGGACAGGGTTATCCTACGAGCAGTACTTC
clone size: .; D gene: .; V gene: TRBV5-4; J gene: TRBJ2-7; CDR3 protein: CASSLWGYEQYF; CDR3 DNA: TGTGCCAGCAGCTTGTGGGGCTACGAGCAGTACTTC
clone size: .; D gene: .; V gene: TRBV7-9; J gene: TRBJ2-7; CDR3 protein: CASSLLGTYGYEQYF; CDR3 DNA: TGTGCCAGCAGCTTACTTGGGACGTACGGCTACGAGCAGTACTTC
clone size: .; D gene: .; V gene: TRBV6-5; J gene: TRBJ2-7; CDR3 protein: CASSPQGTTYEQYF; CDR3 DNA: TGTGCCAGCAGTCCCCAAGGGACAACCTACGAGCAGTACTTC
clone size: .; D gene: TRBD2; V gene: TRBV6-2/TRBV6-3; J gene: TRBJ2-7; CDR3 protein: CASSDPPSGVGEQYF; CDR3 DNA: TGTGCCAGCAGTGACCCCCCTAGCGGGGTTGGCGAGCAGTACTTC
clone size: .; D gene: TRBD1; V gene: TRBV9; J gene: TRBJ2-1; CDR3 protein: CASSAGGWSYNEQFF; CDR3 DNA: TGTGCCAGCAGCGCAGGGGGCTGGTCCTACAATGAGCAGTTCTTC
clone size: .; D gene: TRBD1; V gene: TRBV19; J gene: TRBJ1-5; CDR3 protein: CASQAQGAGQPQHF; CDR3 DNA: TGTGCCAGCCAAGCACAGGGGGCAGGTCAGCCCCAGCATTTT